This T cell receptor beta chain was observed in a study of cytomegalovirus exposure and HLA in healthy donors. Study findings and constraints: Cytomegalovirus status was reportedly diagnosed by the classifier with high specificity and sensitivity. Most TCR sequences were seen very rarely across donors, but some public TCRs occurred in many. Among TCR beta chains, those listed as cytomegalovirus-associated numbered around 180.

This clone occurred once. Its cognate antigen is unknown. Only in-frame clones appear in the TCRdb table, and some are missing; sequencing was by immunoSEQ multiplex PCR. The repertoire holds tens of thousands of clones, with just under 85% as singletons. The donors were members of the validation cohort, which comprised more than 90 subjects and was separate from the first cohort of 600 to 850 subjects. The CDR3 is 14 residues long. V lost 4 bases and J 6 bases, leaving 16 bases between the germline ends. CDR1 and CDR2 (germline): SQVTM, ANQGSEA. Sequenced: PBMCs. The J gene is TRBJ2-1, the V gene TRBV29-1; D is ambiguous. This TCR was recovered from a man aged 25-45 years in good health and CMV-seronegative. CDR3 sequence: CSVAPLNPLNEQFF. The CDR3 bases are TGCAGCGTTGCCCCCCTAAACCCCCTCAATGAGCAGTTCTTC.